The 5 T cell receptor beta chains below were found in one sample sequenced in a study of blood T cell repertoires in COVID-19. TCRdb keeps only in-frame clones here, not all; method: immunoSEQ multiplex PCR. The table has some 180,000 clones, 70% to 90% seen once. Source material: peripheral blood. The receptor source for this set is a woman aged 80 or over with COVID-19, enrolled during active disease.

The V call is TRBV7-9, the J call TRBJ1-1; D is ambiguous. From germline, CDR1 is SEHNR and CDR2 FQNEAQ (reference sequence). The ends were cut back, 2 bases at V and 4 bases at J, with 14 bases in the middle. The CDR3 is 15 residues long. The CDR3 DNA follows: TGTGCCAGCAGCTTAACGGGGTGGGGTGTCACTGAAGCTTTCTTT. Translating it yields CASSLTGWGVTEAFF.

The rearrangement uses TRBV5-1 and TRBJ2-7; perhaps TRBD2 as D (6 bases). Trimming left V 0 bases short and J 4 bases short, with 11 bases between. The CDR3 extends over 14 amino acids. Germline V gene data show CDR1 as SGHRS and CDR2 as YFSETQ. CDR3 DNA: TGCGCCAGCAGCTTGGAGGGTAGCGGTTACGAGCAGTACTTC. Residues: CASSLEGSGYEQYF.

The rearrangement links TRBV28 to TRBJ2-1; D is unresolved. CDR1 MDHEN and CDR2 SYDVKM come from the germline V gene. Trimming pared 6 bases from V and 12 bases from J, leaving 12 bases between. This CDR3 has 11 residues. This chain's CDR3 is CASSRGRRQFF. The CDR3 DNA sequence: TGTGCCAGCAGCCGAGGCCGACGGCAGTTCTTC. The full variable domain, with the rest looked up from reference TRBV28 and TRBJ2-1, is DVKVTQSSRYLVKRTGEKVFLECVQDMDHENMFWYRQDPGLGLRLIYFSYDVKMKEKGDIPEGYSVSREKKERFSLILESASTNQTSMYLCASSRGRRQFFGPGTRLTVL.

V usage is TRBV5-6 and J usage is TRBJ1-2, with 9 bases fitting TRBD1. This CDR3 is built from 15 residues. With 5 bases clipped from V and 4 bases from J, the junction kept 9 bases outside the gene matches. CDR1 and CDR2 from the germline V gene are SGHDT and YYEEEE. The CDR3 region has the DNA TGTGCCAGCAGGTTCAACAGGGGGCTGGGCTATGGCTACACCTTC. It yields the protein CASRFNRGLGYGYTF. Full variable domain (rest looked up from reference TRBV5-6 and TRBJ1-2): DAGVTQSPTHLIKTRGQQVTLRCSPKSGHDTVSWYQQALGQGPQFIFQYYEEEERQRGNFPDRFSGHQFPNYSSELNVNALLLGDSALYLCASRFNRGLGYGYTFGSGTRLTVV.

The rearrangement links TRBV7-3 to TRBJ2-3, with 8 bases that match TRBD2. The CDR3 sequence is 15 residues long. The germline V gene encodes CDR1 SGHTA and CDR2 FQGTGA. With 2 bases clipped from V and 2 bases from J, the junction kept 3 bases outside the gene matches. The CDR3 nucleotides are TGTGCCAGCAGCTTAGGACTAGCCCCCACAGATACGCAGTATTTT. It is translated as CASSLGLAPTDTQYF.